The source of this TCR beta chain is a study of shared clonotypes between healthy human individuals. Across the study: The cohort comprised a couple of women and a few men. Their ages spanned 18 to 49 years.

Between the trimmed V and J ends, which lost 0 bases and 5 bases, there was a span of 11 bases. Germline V gene sequence: CDR1 MDHEN, CDR2 SYDVKM. This CDR3 has 14 amino acids. Data came from immunoSEQ multiplex PCR; TCRdb stores just in-frame clones and leaves some out. The sample holds under 600,000 clones, just over 75% seen once. This sequence was found in a middle-aged woman in good health. Some clones in this sample may be carry-over from other donors' samples. The rearrangement links TRBV28 to TRBJ2-7, with D possibly matching TRBD2 (5 bases). Sequenced: PBMCs. This chain's CDR3 is CASSLWGSANEQYF. The CDR3 DNA reads TGTGCCAGCAGTTTATGGGGTAGCGCGAACGAGCAGTACTTC.